Shown below are 29 T cell receptor beta chains from a single sample sequenced in a study of shared clonotypes between healthy human individuals. Some clones are missing from TCRdb's copy, which holds only in-frame ones; the method was immunoSEQ multiplex PCR. There are under 2,000,000 clones in the sample; about 95% occur only once, and under 1.5% lies in the top ten. The naive CD8 fraction comprised CD45RO-negative cells positively selected for CCR7 and excluded terminally differentiated effector memory CD45RA+ cells. Sequenced input: naive CD8+ T cells sorted from blood. Receptors originate from a man in his late teens or twenties in good health.

The chain joins TRBV7-9 to TRBJ2-3; D might be TRBD1 or TRBD2, each matching 5 bases. From germline, CDR1 is SEHNR and CDR2 FQNEAQ (reference sequence). Trimming removed 5 bases at V and 0 bases at J, with 24 bases between. The CDR3 runs to 19 residues. CDR3 sequence reads: CASSAERLVEGRSTDTQYF. CDR3 DNA sequence: TGTGCCAGCAGCGCCGAGAGGTTGGTCGAGGGGAGAAGCACAGATACGCAGTATTTT.

The J gene is TRBJ2-3, the V gene TRBV2; D unresolved. The V end lost 5 bases, the J end lost 0 bases, and 15 bases lay between the germline ends. CDR3 size: 16 residues. The germline gives CDR1 SNHLY, CDR2 FYNNEI. CDR3 loop: CASSPGTIMSTDTQYF. The CDR3 coding sequence is TGTGCCAGCAGTCCAGGAACCATTATGAGCACAGATACGCAGTATTTT.

This chain connects TRBV28 to TRBJ2-4; 7 bases agree with TRBD2. Trimming removed 8 bases from V and 0 bases from J; junction bases left unmatched: 7. Germline CDR1 MDHEN, CDR2 SYDVKM. CDR3 size: 15 residues. CDR3 loop: CASGGGGIAKNIQYF. The DNA for the CDR3 is TGTGCCAGCGGGGGGGGTGGAATAGCCAAAAACATTCAGTACTTC. The full variable domain, rest sourced from reference TRBV28 and TRBJ2-4, is DVKVTQSSRYLVKRTGEKVFLECVQDMDHENMFWYRQDPGLGLRLIYFSYDVKMKEKGDIPEGYSVSREKKERFSLILESASTNQTSMYLCASGGGGIAKNIQYFGAGTRLSVL.

As for this clone: Other nucleotide sequences in the sample specify the same CDR3. The J gene is TRBJ2-3, the V gene TRBV27; the match to TRBD2 covers 8 bases. CDR3 size: 15 residues. The trim removed 2 bases at V and 1 base at J, leaving 2 bases unmatched. Germline CDR1 and CDR2: MNHEY and SMNVEV (reference sequence). Written as DNA, the CDR3 is TGTGCCAGCAGTTTACAACTAGCGGGCACAGATACGCAGTATTTT. This sequence encodes CASSLQLAGTDTQYF.

V gene TRBV15 combines with J gene TRBJ2-7; weak D call: TRBD2 (6 bases). The CDR3 runs 15 residues. Germline V gene sequence: CDR1 LNHNV, CDR2 YYDKDF (reference sequence). V lost 0 bases, J lost 0 bases, and 9 bases lay in between. CDR3 in amino acids: CATSRESGPSYEQYF. In DNA form, the CDR3 reads TGTGCCACCAGCAGAGAGAGCGGGCCCTCCTACGAGCAGTACTTC.

The chain joins TRBV29-1 to TRBJ2-7; D is undetermined. Germline V CDR1 and CDR2: SQVTM, ANQGSEA. Trimming removed 4 bases at V and 0 bases at J, with 10 bases between. The CDR3 runs 13 residues. CDR3 in amino acids: CSVADATSYEQYF. In DNA, the CDR3 is TGCAGCGTTGCTGACGCAACCTCCTACGAGCAGTACTTC.

On this clone itself: Within the sample, other DNA sequences also encode this same CDR3. The chain joins TRBV19 to TRBJ2-7; 11 bases are shared with TRBD2. V dropped 6 bases and J dropped 3; count of bases not matched to a gene: 4. CDR3 size: 14 residues. Germline CDR1 LNHDA, CDR2 SQIVND (reference sequence). Here the CDR3 DNA reads TGTGCCAGTAGCCCCGGACTAGCGGGCTACGAGCAGTACTTC. This encodes CASSPGLAGYEQYF.

The rearrangement joins TRBV30 to TRBJ2-1; 11 bases match TRBD2. The V and J ends lost 0 bases and 0 bases, in that order; junction bases with no gene match: 7. Germline V lookup: CDR1 GTSNPN, CDR2 SVGIG (reference sequence). The CDR3 length is 18 residues. In DNA, the CDR3 is TGTGCCTGGAGTGTACTCCGACTAGCGGGGATCTCCTACAATGAGCAGTTCTTC. Amino acids: CAWSVLRLAGISYNEQFF.

The chain recombines TRBV7-9 with TRBJ2-7; D is perhaps TRBD1 (5 bases). Trimming took off 1 base at V and 2 bases at J, with 15 bases between the two ends. The CDR3 consists of 16 residues. Germline assignment: CDR1 SEHNR and CDR2 FQNEAQ (reference sequence). CDR3 protein: CASSLGLTGGTYEQYF. The DNA for the CDR3 is TGTGCCAGCAGCTTAGGTCTTACAGGCGGTACCTACGAGCAGTACTTC.

The chain has TRBV7-9 and TRBJ2-5; D may be TRBD2 (5 bases). Trimming cost V 7 bases and J 5 bases, with 8 bases left between them. Germline CDR1 is SEHNR and CDR2 is FQNEAQ (reference sequence). The CDR3 runs to 11 residues. The CDR3 reads CASTPGETQYF. The CDR3 coding sequence is TGTGCCAGCACCCCGGGGGAGACCCAGTACTTC.

Details on this clone: Other nucleotide sequences from this sample produce the same CDR3. The chain couples TRBV7-9 to TRBJ2-5, with TRBD2 matching over 9 bases. The V segment lost 5 bases and the J segment 3 bases; nucleotides outside the gene matches: 4. The CDR3 sequence is 14 residues long. Germline-derived CDR1 and CDR2 are SEHNR and FQNEAQ (reference sequence). The CDR3 sequence is CASSPWTSEETQYF. The CDR3 DNA sequence: TGTGCCAGCAGCCCCTGGACTAGCGAAGAGACCCAGTACTTC.

The V call is TRBV9, the J call TRBJ2-3; TRBD2 agrees at 9 bases. The CDR3 extends over 18 amino acids. Germline V CDR1 and CDR2: SGDLS, YYNGEE. V was clipped by 3 bases and J by 2 bases; unmatched bases: 13. CDR3 DNA: TGTGCCAGCAGCGACCCCATTTTGGCGGGGGGGCCCACAGATACGCAGTATTTT. Translated, it gives CASSDPILAGGPTDTQYF. Variable domain in full (rest from reference TRBV9 and TRBJ2-3): DSGVTQTPKHLITATGQRVTLRCSPRSGDLSVYWYQQSLDQGLQFLIQYYNGEERAKGNILERFSAQQFPDLHSELNLSSLELGDSALYFCASSDPILAGGPTDTQYFGPGTRLTVL.

The chain has TRBV27 and TRBJ2-1, with D perhaps matching TRBD2 (6 bases). V lost 6 bases and J 6 bases, leaving 18 bases between the germline ends. The CDR3 is made up of 15 amino acids. CDR1 MNHEY and CDR2 SMNVEV come from the germline V gene (reference sequence). CDR3 nucleotide sequence: TGTGCCAGCAGGAGTTCTTTCGGGGGAGGCAATGAGCAGTTCTTC. Residues: CASRSSFGGGNEQFF.

The rearrangement joins TRBV30 to TRBJ1-3, with a weak D call TRBD1 (6 bases). The CDR3 covers 15 residues. Trimming left V 2 bases short and J 3 bases short, with 14 bases between. The germline CDR1 and CDR2 sequences are GTSNPN and SVGIG (reference sequence). The CDR3 spells CAWSSLGAVGNTIYF. The CDR3 coding sequence is TGTGCCTGGAGTTCACTGGGGGCAGTTGGAAACACCATATATTTT.

Remarks on this clone: One base away lies a much larger clone, so this may be a sequencing read error. The V and J genes are TRBV9 and TRBJ2-7; the D is unclear. The germline V gene encodes CDR1 SGDLS and CDR2 YYNGEE. The CDR3 sequence is 11 residues long. Trimming cost V 4 bases and J 0 bases, with 2 bases left between them. In nucleotides, the CDR3 is TGTGCCAGCAGCTTCTCCTACGAGCAGTACTTC. This translates into CASSFSYEQYF.

V usage is TRBV27 and J usage is TRBJ2-7; 7 nucleotides match TRBD1. With 0 bases clipped from V and 3 bases from J, the junction kept 14 bases outside the gene matches. This CDR3 has 18 amino acids. CDR1 MNHEY and CDR2 SMNVEV come from the germline V gene (reference sequence). The CDR3 nucleotides read TGTGCCAGCAGTTTATCCCCTTTAGACAGGGTGCCTCTCTACGAGCAGTACTTC. The encoded protein is CASSLSPLDRVPLYEQYF.

The chain has TRBV6-5 and TRBJ2-2; maybe TRBD2 (5 bases). CDR1 is MNHEY and CDR2 is SVGAGI in the germline V gene. With 3 bases removed from V and 6 bases from J, the gap between germline ends came to 11 bases. The CDR3 length is 14 residues. CDR3 nucleotide sequence: TGTGCCAGCAGTTATAGCGCTGAATCCGGGGAGCTGTTTTTT. Its protein is CASSYSAESGELFF.

J is TRBJ1-4 and V is TRBV6-1; D ambiguous. The germline gives CDR1 MNHNS, CDR2 SASEGT. Trimming shortened V by 6 bases and J by 7 bases, and 15 bases separated the two germline ends. This CDR3 spans 14 amino acids. The CDR3 loop reads CASREKAWSEKLFF. CDR3 coding DNA: TGTGCCAGCAGGGAAAAGGCGTGGAGTGAAAAACTGTTTTTT.

The gene calls are TRBV4-1 and TRBJ2-7, with TRBD2 matching over 9 bases. With 0 bases clipped from V and 2 bases from J, the junction kept 5 bases outside the gene matches. The germline gives CDR1 MGHRA, CDR2 YSYEKL. This CDR3 is 16 amino acids long. As DNA, the CDR3 is TGCGCCAGCAGCCAAGAATTCGGGACTAGCCCCTACGAGCAGTACTTC. Translating it yields CASSQEFGTSPYEQYF.

The rearrangement links TRBV19 to TRBJ2-2, with D maybe TRBD2 (6 bases). Germline CDR1 reads LNHDA; CDR2 reads SQIVND (reference sequence). The CDR3 totals 15 residues. V gave up 3 bases and J gave up 6 bases, with 14 bases separating them. The CDR3 bases are TGTGCCAGTAGTATTATGGGATCGGGGGCCGGGGAGCTGTTTTTT. Amino acids: CASSIMGSGAGELFF.

The CDR3, as DNA: TGTGCCAGCAGCTTAGTTGGGGGGGTAGAGGTGGTGAACACTGAAGCTTTCTTT. Translated, it gives CASSLVGGVEVVNTEAFF. V gene TRBV7-9 combines with J gene TRBJ1-1; a weak D match, TRBD1 (5 bases). V lost 1 base and J 0 bases, leaving 18 bases between the germline ends. Germline CDR1 SEHNR, CDR2 FQNEAQ (reference sequence). The length of the CDR3 is 18 residues. The full variable domain, rest sourced from reference TRBV7-9 and TRBJ1-1, is DTGVSQNPRHKITKRGQNVTFRCDPISEHNRLYWYRQTLGQGPEFLTYFQNEAQLEKSRLLSDRFSAERPKGSFSTLEIQRTEQGDSAMYLCASSLVGGVEVVNTEAFFGQGTRLTVV.

This chain uses TRBV27 with TRBJ1-5; TRBD1 matches at 8 bases. V was clipped by 1 base and J by 8 bases; unmatched bases: 10. Per germline, CDR1 MNHEY and CDR2 SMNVEV (reference sequence). This CDR3 contains 16 residues. The CDR3 sequence: CASSLWGPDRAEPQHF. The CDR3 DNA is TGTGCCAGCAGTTTATGGGGCCCGGACAGGGCCGAGCCCCAGCATTTT.

This rearrangement joins TRBV7-8 to TRBJ1-6; D is unresolved. CDR1 SGHVS and CDR2 FQNEAQ come from the germline V gene. Between the trimmed V and J ends, which lost 5 bases and 4 bases, there was a span of 15 bases. The CDR3 sequence is 16 residues long. CDR3 region: CASSPYGQAYNSPLHF. The CDR3 DNA follows: TGTGCCAGCAGCCCCTACGGGCAGGCGTATAATTCACCCCTCCACTTT.

On this clone: The same CDR3 is also encoded by other DNA sequences in this sample. The chain carries TRBV6-5 and TRBJ2-1; TRBD1 might be the D (5 bases). Germline V gives CDR1 MNHEY, CDR2 SVGAGI. The V end was cut by 6 bases, the J end by 3 bases, with 9 bases between. This CDR3 is built from 13 residues. In DNA, the CDR3 is TGTGCCAGCAGCCCCCAGGGCTACAATGAGCAGTTCTTC. This translates into CASSPQGYNEQFF.

The chain employs TRBV6-5 and TRBJ2-1; 7 bases line up with TRBD1. The CDR3 spans 16 residues. Germline V lookup: CDR1 MNHEY, CDR2 SVGAGI. With V trimmed by 0 bases and J by 3 bases, 5 bases remained unmatched. The CDR3 reads CASSYSSGTVYNEQFF. CDR3 sequence (DNA): TGTGCCAGCAGTTACTCCTCAGGGACAGTCTACAATGAGCAGTTCTTC.

The genes are TRBV5-1 and TRBJ2-3, with D hard to call. Germline CDR1 SGHRS, CDR2 YFSETQ. The CDR3 is 14 residues long. V shed 4 bases and J shed 2 bases, with 11 bases lying between them. The CDR3 is CASSRNSHTDTQYF. In nucleotides, the CDR3 is TGCGCCAGCAGCCGGAACTCCCACACAGATACGCAGTATTTT.

Concerning this clone: Possible read error: a much larger clone is one base away. Other DNA sequences within the sample encode an identical CDR3. V gene TRBV5-6 combines with J gene TRBJ2-7; 7 bases fit TRBD1. CDR3 length: 12 residues. V was clipped by 3 bases and J by 3 bases; unmatched bases: 0. Germline lookup yields CDR1 SGHDT and CDR2 YYEEEE. CDR3 bases: TGTGCCAGCAGCTCAGGGGGCTACGAGCAGTACTTC. It specifies CASSSGGYEQYF.

The chain has TRBV7-6 and TRBJ1-2; 8 bases map to TRBD1. The CDR3 is made up of 15 amino acids. V was pared by 5 bases and J by 5 bases, with 10 bases of the junction left unmatched. CDR1 is SGHVS and CDR2 is FNYEAQ in the germline V gene. CDR3 DNA: TGTGCCAGCAGCCCCTCGACAGGGGCTGGTTATGGCTACACCTTC. It specifies CASSPSTGAGYGYTF.

J is TRBJ2-7 and V is TRBV15; perhaps TRBD2 as D (5 bases). Between the trimmed V and J ends, which lost 5 bases and 1 base, there was a span of 12 bases. This CDR3 region has 14 residues. CDR1 is LNHNV and CDR2 is YYDKDF in the germline V gene (reference sequence). CDR3 amino acids: CATSEGKPSYEQYF. For the CDR3, the DNA is TGTGCCACCAGCGAGGGTAAGCCTTCCTACGAGCAGTACTTC.